A selection of T cell receptor beta chains follows, all from one sample in a study of cytomegalovirus exposure and HLA in healthy donors. The method was immunoSEQ multiplex PCR; TCRdb's version includes in-frame clones alone and lacks a portion of them. Of some 200,000 clones detected, roughly 84% appear once; the ten largest clones hold about 1.4%. Sequencing was done on a sample of PBMCs. Receptor source: a girl between 10 and 17 years old in good health and CMV-seronegative. Both conserved end residues are part of each CDR3. The order of the fields is J gene, clone size, CDR3 length, D gene, V gene, CDR3 DNA, CDR3 protein. The D gene is left open where the match is weak. Clone size, where shown, is once, few, many, or a class for clones that have expanded.

TRBJ2-3 | . | 16 | TRBD1 | TRBV28 | TGTGCCAGCAGTAAGAGTTTGAGACAGGGGACAGATACGCAGTATTTT | CASSKSLRQGTDTQYF
TRBJ2-1 | . | 13 | TRBD2 | TRBV6-5 | TGTGCCAGCAGGGGAGCGGGAAGTAATGAGCAGTTCTTC | CASRGAGSNEQFF
TRBJ1-6 | . | 14 | . | TRBV5-5 | TGTGCCAGCAGCCCTGACAGGCACACTTCACCCCTCCACTTT | CASSPDRHTSPLHF
TRBJ2-3 | . | 14 | . | TRBV2 | TGTGCCAGCTTTAGGGGGGGATACACAGATACGCAGTATTTT | CASFRGGYTDTQYF
TRBJ1-4 | . | 15 | . | TRBV2 | TGTGCCAGCAGTGAAACCCCTAACGGGGGTGAAAAACTGTTTTTT | CASSETPNGGEKLFF
TRBJ2-1 | . | 13 | . | TRBV7-7 | TGTGCTAGCAGCTCCCGCGCGGGGAATGAGCAGTTCTTC | CASSSRAGNEQFF
TRBJ1-5 | . | 13 | . | TRBV6-5 | TGTGCCACCTCCCAGAGGGAGAATCAGCCCCAGCATTTT | CATSQRENQPQHF
TRBJ1-4 | . | 14 | TRBD1 | TRBV6-5 | TGTGCCACCACCCCGACAGGGGGCGATGAAAAACTGTTTTTT | CATTPTGGDEKLFF
TRBJ2-3 | few | 17 | TRBD2 | TRBV6-1 | TGTGCCAGCAGTGCCGCGACTAGCGTCACCGGGGCAGATACGCAGTATTTT | CASSAATSVTGADTQYF
TRBJ1-6 | . | 15 | . | TRBV19 | TGTGCCAGTAGCCCTGTTACAGGGAAACATTCACCCCTCCACTTT | CASSPVTGKHSPLHF
TRBJ1-2 | . | 15 | . | TRBV6-6 | TGTGCCAGCCGGACGGCAGACAGAAGGGGCTATGGCTACACCTTC | CASRTADRRGYGYTF
TRBJ2-3 | . | 16 | . | TRBV5-8 | TGTGCCAGCAGCTTGGATCGGACAGCAGGCGGAGATACGCAGTATTTT | CASSLDRTAGGDTQYF
TRBJ1-6 | . | 16 | . | TRBV7-2 | TGTGCCAGCAGCTTACAGTCAACGGGACAAGGTTCACCCCTCCACTTT | CASSLQSTGQGSPLHF
TRBJ1-1 | . | 13 | . | TRBV10-2 | TGCGCCAGCAGTGGGGGCCGGAACACTGAAGCTTTCTTT | CASSGGRNTEAFF
TRBJ2-1 | . | 11 | . | TRBV29-1 | TGCAGCGTTGCCCAGTACAATGAGCAGTTCTTC | CSVAQYNEQFF
TRBJ1-3 | . | 15 | TRBD1 | TRBV6-6 | TGTGCCAGCAGCCGGGGACAGAGCGCTGGAAACACCATATATTTT | CASSRGQSAGNTIYF
TRBJ1-1 | . | 14 | TRBD1 | TRBV19 | TGTGCCAGTAGTAAGGGACAGGGGCACACTGAAGCTTTCTTT | CASSKGQGHTEAFF
TRBJ2-1 | . | 14 | TRBD1 | TRBV2 | TGTGCCAGCAGTGCGGACAGGGGAAAAATTGAGCAGTTCTTC | CASSADRGKIEQFF
TRBJ2-7 | . | 16 | . | TRBV7-9 | TGTGCCAGCAGCTTAGCCGGACAAGACAGTACCTACGAGCAGTACTTC | CASSLAGQDSTYEQYF
TRBJ2-3 | . | 12 | TRBD1 | TRBV29-1 | TGCAGCGTAGGACAGGGTGGAGATACGCAGTATTTT | CSVGQGGDTQYF
TRBJ2-2 | . | 12 | . | TRBV11-2 | TGTGCCAGCAGCTTCTCGACCGGGGAGCTGTTTTTT | CASSFSTGELFF
TRBJ2-1 | . | 17 | TRBD1 | TRBV28 | TGTGCCAGCAGTTCCCCTGCCGGACAGGGCTCCTACAATGAGCAGTTCTTC | CASSSPAGQGSYNEQFF
TRBJ2-6 | few | 17 | . | TRBV4-2 | TGTGCCAGCAGCCTCGACCAAAGGGGCTCTGGGGCCAACGTCCTGACTTTC | CASSLDQRGSGANVLTF
TRBJ1-1 | . | 14 | . | TRBV27 | TGTGCCAGCAGCCGGGGGGTACCGAACACTGAAGCTTTCTTT | CASSRGVPNTEAFF
TRBJ2-3 | . | 11 | . | TRBV20-1 | TGCAGTGCTCCAATGCCCCAGGGCCGGTGTTTT | CSAPMPQGRCF
TRBJ2-7 | . | 11 | . | TRBV19 | TGTGCACACAGGGAATCCTACGAGCAGTACTTC | CAHRESYEQYF
TRBJ1-1 | . | 14 | . | TRBV5-4 | TGTGCCAGCAGCTTGGCCAACGGGAACACTGAAGCTTTCTTT | CASSLANGNTEAFF
TRBJ2-5 | . | 12 | . | TRBV29-1 | TGCAGCGTTGTGATGGTAGCTGAGACCCAGTACTTC | CSVVMVAETQYF
TRBJ1-1 | . | 17 | . | TRBV15 | TGTGCCACCAGCAGAACAAGATTCCAGGGCCCGAACACTGAAGCTTTCTTT | CATSRTRFQGPNTEAFF
TRBJ2-5 | . | 13 | . | TRBV29-1 | TGCAGCGTCGGTTTCCAGGGCGGACAGACCCAGTACTTC | CSVGFQGGQTQYF
TRBJ2-7 | . | 15 | . | TRBV7-9 | TGTGCCAGCAGCTCACACGGCCTAGTCCCCCACGAGCAGTACTTC | CASSSHGLVPHEQYF
TRBJ1-6 | . | 16 | TRBD1 | TRBV7-9 | TGTTCCAGCAGCTACCCGGGGACAGTAGATAATTCACCCCTCCACTTT | CSSSYPGTVDNSPLHF
TRBJ1-1 | . | 12 | . | TRBV28 | TGTGCCAGCAGTTTACGGGAGTGGAAAGCTTTCTTT | CASSLREWKAFF
TRBJ2-3 | . | 13 | . | TRBV9 | TGTGCCAGCAGCGTATTCGAACAGGATACGCAGTATTTT | CASSVFEQDTQYF
TRBJ2-1 | . | 15 | TRBD1 | TRBV7-9 | TGTGCCAGCAGCTTAGTACAGGGGACGACGAATGAGCAGTTCTTC | CASSLVQGTTNEQFF
TRBJ2-7 | few | 15 | TRBD1 | TRBV4-2 | TGTGCCAGCAGCCAAGGACAGGGTGACTCCTACGAGCAGTACTTC | CASSQGQGDSYEQYF
TRBJ2-1 | . | 16 | TRBD2 | TRBV4-3 | TGCGCCAGCAGCCAAGGAAGACTAGCGCCCTACAATGAGCAGTTCTTC | CASSQGRLAPYNEQFF
TRBJ1-2 | . | 12 | . | TRBV29-1 | TGCAGCGTTGGTCAACAGAACTATGGCTACACCTTC | CSVGQQNYGYTF
TRBJ2-2 | . | 16 | TRBD1 | TRBV27 | TGTGCCAGCAGTCTACAGGGGGATCAGGACACCGGGGAGCTGTTTTTT | CASSLQGDQDTGELFF
TRBJ2-7 | . | 12 | . | TRBV6-5 | TGTGCCAGCAGAGAGGGCGCGCGGAATATCTACTTC | CASREGARNIYF
TRBJ2-1 | . | 13 | . | TRBV18 | TGTGCCAGCTCACCGGGCAGGGTGGTTGAGCAGTTCTTC | CASSPGRVVEQFF
TRBJ1-6 | . | 15 | . | TRBV25-1 | TGTGCCAGCAGTGAATCGGCAGGGTTACATTCACCCCTCCACTTT | CASSESAGLHSPLHF
TRBJ2-5 | . | 17 | TRBD2 | TRBV7-2 | TGTGCCAGCAGCCCAAATAAGGGACTAGCGGGCCAAGAGACCCAGTACTTC | CASSPNKGLAGQETQYF
TRBJ1-1 | few | 13 | . | TRBV4-1 | TGCGCCAGCAACGGGGGAATGAACACTGAAGCTTTCTTT | CASNGGMNTEAFF
TRBJ1-3 | . | 14 | TRBD1 | TRBV19 | TGTGCCAGTAGCCCAGGGGGAACTGGAAACACCATATATTTT | CASSPGGTGNTIYF
TRBJ1-6 | . | 15 | . | TRBV5-4 | TGTGCCAGCAGCTTTACCCTTACTGAGGGATCACCCCTCCACTTT | CASSFTLTEGSPLHF
TRBJ1-6 | . | 11 | . | TRBV20-1 | TGCACCACTTATTATAGAGGGGGTCTCCACTTT | CTTYYRGGLHF
TRBJ2-1 | . | 17 | TRBD2 | TRBV12-5 | TGTGCTAGTGGTTTGGTGCGTCGGGCGGGAGCCCCCAATGAGCAGTTCTTC | CASGLVRRAGAPNEQFF
TRBJ2-1 | . | 16 | TRBD2 | TRBV28 | TGTGCCAGCAGTTTATGCACTAGCGGGCCCTACAATGAGCAGTTCTTC | CASSLCTSGPYNEQFF
TRBJ1-5 | . | 15 | TRBD1 | TRBV5-1 | TGCGCCAGCAGCCCCCGGACAGGGGCGGGTCAGCCCCAGCATTTT | CASSPRTGAGQPQHF
TRBJ2-7 | . | 19 | TRBD1 | TRBV5-1 | TGCGCCAGCAGCTTGTGGGTCTCGTCCGCAGGGGGTATCTCCTACGAGCAGTACTTC | CASSLWVSSAGGISYEQYF
TRBJ2-4 | . | 16 | TRBD1 | TRBV6-5 | TGTGCCAGCAGTTTCGCAACCGGGACAGGTGTAAACATTCAGTACTTC | CASSFATGTGVNIQYF
TRBJ1-5 | . | 15 | . | TRBV28 | TGTGCCAGCAGTTATCTGGGCAGGGCGGAACAGCCCCAGCATTTT | CASSYLGRAEQPQHF
TRBJ2-3 | . | 13 | TRBD2 | TRBV19 | TGTGCCAGTAGTAACGGACTAGGCTATACGCAGTATTTT | CASSNGLGYTQYF
TRBJ1-1 | once | 15 | TRBD1 | TRBV5-1 | TGCGCCAGCAGCCGACCTGGGACAGGGAACACTGAAGCTTTCTTT | CASSRPGTGNTEAFF